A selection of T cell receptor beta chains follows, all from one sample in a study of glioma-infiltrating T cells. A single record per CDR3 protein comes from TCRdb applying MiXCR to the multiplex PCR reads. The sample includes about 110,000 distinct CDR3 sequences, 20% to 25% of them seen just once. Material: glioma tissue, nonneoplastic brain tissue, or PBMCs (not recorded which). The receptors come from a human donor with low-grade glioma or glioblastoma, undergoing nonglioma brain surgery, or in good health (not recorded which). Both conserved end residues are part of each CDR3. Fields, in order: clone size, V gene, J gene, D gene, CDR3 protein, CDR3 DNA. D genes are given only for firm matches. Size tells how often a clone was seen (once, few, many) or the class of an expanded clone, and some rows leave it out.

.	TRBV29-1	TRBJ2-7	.	CSVEDYNEQYF	TGCAGTGTTGAGGACTACAATGAGCAGTACTTC
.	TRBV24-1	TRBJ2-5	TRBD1	CATRWTGGYRTETQYF	TGTGCCACCAGATGGACAGGGGGCTATCGGACGGAGACCCAGTACTTC
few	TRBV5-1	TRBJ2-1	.	CASSRDEPSYNEQFF	TGCGCCAGCAGCCGGGACGAACCCTCCTACAATGAGCAGTTCTTC
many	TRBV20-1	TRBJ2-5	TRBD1	CSARDRTTLDGTQYF	TGCAGTGCTAGGGACAGGACAACGCTGGATGGGACCCAGTACTTC
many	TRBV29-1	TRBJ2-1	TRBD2	CSVGTSGRNEQFF	TGCAGCGTTGGGACTAGCGGGAGGAATGAGCAGTTCTTC
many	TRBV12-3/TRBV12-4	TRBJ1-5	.	CATSKAAGIGQPQHF	TGTGCCACCTCAAAGGCAGCGGGTATAGGTCAGCCCCAGCATTTT
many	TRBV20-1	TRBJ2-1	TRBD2	CSASRMGLASNEQFF	TGCAGTGCTAGTCGTATGGGACTAGCTTCCAATGAGCAGTTCTTC
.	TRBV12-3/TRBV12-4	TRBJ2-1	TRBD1	CASRSRDSSYNEQFF	TGTGCCAGCAGAAGCAGGGACAGCTCCTACAATGAGCAGTTCTTC
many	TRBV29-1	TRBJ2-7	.	CSVETRYEQYF	TGCAGCGTGGAGACCCGCTACGAGCAGTACTTC
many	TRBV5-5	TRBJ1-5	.	CASSSTGTYSNQPQHF	TGTGCCAGCAGTTCGACGGGGACGTATAGCAATCAGCCCCAGCATTTT
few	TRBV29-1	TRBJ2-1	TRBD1	CSVSPRDRTYNEQFF	TGCAGCGTCTCTCCCCGGGACAGGACCTACAATGAGCAGTTCTTC
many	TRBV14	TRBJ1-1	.	CASSQATVTEAFF	TGTGCCAGCAGCCAAGCGACTGTCACTGAAGCTTTCTTT
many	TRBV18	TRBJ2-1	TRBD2	CASSPQGLAGPNEQFF	TGTGCCAGCTCACCACAAGGGCTAGCGGGCCCCAATGAGCAGTTCTTC
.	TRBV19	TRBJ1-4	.	CASRSGAQGPEGEKLLF	TGTGCCAGTAGATCGGGGGCACAGGGACCCGAGGGAGAAAAACTGCTTTTT
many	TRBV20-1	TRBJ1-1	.	CSASSPTPNTEAFF	TGCAGTGCTAGTAGTCCTACTCCGAACACTGAAGCTTTCTTT
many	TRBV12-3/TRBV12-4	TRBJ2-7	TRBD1	CASSGTVSYEQYF	TGTGCCAGCAGTGGGACAGTCTCCTACGAGCAGTACTTC
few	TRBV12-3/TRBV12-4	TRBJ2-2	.	CASITTGRTGELFF	TGTGCCAGCATTACTACAGGGCGGACCGGGGAGCTGTTTTTT
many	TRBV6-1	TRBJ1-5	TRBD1	CASRRDRDFNQPQHF	TGTGCCAGCAGAAGGGACAGGGATTTCAATCAGCCCCAGCATTTT
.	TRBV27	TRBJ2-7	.	CASSRGRNYEQYF	TGTGCCAGCAGCCGGGGACGGAACTACGAGCAGTACTTC
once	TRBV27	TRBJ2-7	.	CASSLGGSSYKRYF	TGTGCCAGCAGTTTGGGGGGTAGCTCCTACAAGCGGTACTTC
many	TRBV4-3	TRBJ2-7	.	CASSRAVRYEQYF	TGCGCCAGCAGCCGTGCTGTAAGGTACGAGCAGTACTTC
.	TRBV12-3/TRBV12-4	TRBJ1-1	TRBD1	CAKNEWGTGGGEAFF	TGTGCCAAAAACGAGTGGGGGACAGGGGGTGGTGAAGCTTTCTTT
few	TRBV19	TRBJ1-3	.	CASLVGSSGNTIYF	TGTGCCAGTCTCGTTGGGTCCTCTGGAAACACCATATATTTT
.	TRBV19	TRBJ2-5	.	CASSITKMYQETQYF	TGTGCCAGTAGTATCACCAAGATGTACCAAGAGACCCAGTACTTC
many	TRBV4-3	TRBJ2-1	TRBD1	CASSQVTGFGAEQFF	TGCGCCAGCAGCCAAGTGACAGGGTTCGGCGCTGAGCAGTTCTTC
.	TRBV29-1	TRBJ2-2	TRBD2	CSGGGSGELFF	TGCAGCGGCGGGGGATCCGGGGAGCTGTTTTTT
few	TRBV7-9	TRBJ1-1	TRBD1	CASSLRTGQGRGTEAFF	TGTGCCAGCAGCCTCCGAACGGGACAGGGACGGGGCACTGAAGCTTTCTTT
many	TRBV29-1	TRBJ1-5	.	CSVVQGNQPQHF	TGCAGCGTTGTTCAGGGAAATCAGCCCCAGCATTTT
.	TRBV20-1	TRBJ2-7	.	CSATPHGGLSYEQYF	TGCAGTGCTACCCCTCATGGGGGCCTCTCCTACGAGCAGTACTTC
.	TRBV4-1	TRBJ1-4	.	CASSQRTSEQLFF	TGCGCCAGCAGCCAAAGGACGAGCGAACAACTGTTTTTT
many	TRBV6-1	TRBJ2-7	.	CASSSLSGGSYEQYF	TGTGCCAGCAGTTCCCTCTCAGGTGGCTCCTACGAGCAGTACTTC
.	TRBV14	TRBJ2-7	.	CASSHISYEQYF	TGTGCCAGCAGCCACATCTCCTACGAGCAGTACTTC
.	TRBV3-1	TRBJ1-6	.	CASSQGGGHNSTLHF	TGTGCCAGCAGCCAGGGGGGGGGCCATAATTCAACCCTCCACTTT
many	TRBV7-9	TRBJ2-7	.	CASSAWTPLAAYEQYF	TGTGCCAGCAGCGCGTGGACACCCTTGGCGGCCTACGAGCAGTACTTC
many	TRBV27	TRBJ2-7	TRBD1	CASSRSTGADYEQYF	TGTGCCAGCAGCCGGTCGACAGGGGCAGACTACGAGCAGTACTTC
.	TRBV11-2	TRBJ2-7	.	CASSSIQGGGHEQYF	TGTGCCAGCAGCTCTATACAGGGGGGGGGCCACGAGCAGTACTTC
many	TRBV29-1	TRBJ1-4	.	CSVLRDPNEKLFF	TGCAGCGTTCTCCGGGACCCTAATGAAAAACTGTTTTTT
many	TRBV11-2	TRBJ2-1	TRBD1	CASSSYFNPGQGANEQFF	TGTGCCAGCAGCTCATACTTCAATCCGGGACAGGGGGCAAATGAGCAGTTCTTC
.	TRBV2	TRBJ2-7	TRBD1	CASTRDRGTVEQYF	TGTGCCAGCACCCGGGACAGGGGAACGGTGGAGCAGTACTTC
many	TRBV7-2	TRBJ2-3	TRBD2	CASSPRGGRAGVSDTQYF	TGTGCCAGCAGCCCCCGGGGCGGGAGGGCCGGAGTATCAGATACGCAGTATTTT
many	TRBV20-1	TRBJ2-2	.	CSARESGKANTGELFF	TGCAGTGCTAGAGAAAGTGGGAAAGCGAACACCGGGGAGCTGTTTTTT
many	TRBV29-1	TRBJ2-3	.	CSVRSRAGTDTQYF	TGCAGCGTTCGGTCCAGGGCTGGCACAGATACGCAGTATTTT
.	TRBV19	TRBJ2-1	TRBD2	CASSMSGVGNEQFF	TGTGCCAGTAGTATGAGCGGGGTGGGGAATGAGCAGTTCTTC
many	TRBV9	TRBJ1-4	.	CASSVRGLRNEKLFF	TGTGCCAGCAGCGTGAGGGGACTCCGTAATGAAAAACTGTTTTTT
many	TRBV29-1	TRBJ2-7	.	CSVADSYEQYF	TGCAGCGTTGCGGACTCCTACGAGCAGTACTTC
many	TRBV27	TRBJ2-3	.	CASSSTRGAASTDTQYF	TGTGCCAGCAGTTCCACGAGGGGGGCCGCTAGCACAGATACGCAGTATTTT
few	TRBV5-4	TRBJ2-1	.	CASSLASSGVEQFF	TGTGCCAGCAGCTTGGCTTCGAGCGGAGTTGAGCAGTTCTTC
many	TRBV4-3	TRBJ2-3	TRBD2	CASSQGGRAGDTQYF	TGCGCCAGCAGCCAAGGCGGGAGGGCTGGAGATACGCAGTATTTT
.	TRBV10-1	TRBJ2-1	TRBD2	CTSQTTSRSDEQFF	TGCACCAGTCAAACGACTAGCCGATCGGATGAGCAGTTCTTC
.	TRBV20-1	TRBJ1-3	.	CSALLDTGSTIYF	TGCAGTGCTCTCTTGGATACTGGAAGCACCATATATTTT